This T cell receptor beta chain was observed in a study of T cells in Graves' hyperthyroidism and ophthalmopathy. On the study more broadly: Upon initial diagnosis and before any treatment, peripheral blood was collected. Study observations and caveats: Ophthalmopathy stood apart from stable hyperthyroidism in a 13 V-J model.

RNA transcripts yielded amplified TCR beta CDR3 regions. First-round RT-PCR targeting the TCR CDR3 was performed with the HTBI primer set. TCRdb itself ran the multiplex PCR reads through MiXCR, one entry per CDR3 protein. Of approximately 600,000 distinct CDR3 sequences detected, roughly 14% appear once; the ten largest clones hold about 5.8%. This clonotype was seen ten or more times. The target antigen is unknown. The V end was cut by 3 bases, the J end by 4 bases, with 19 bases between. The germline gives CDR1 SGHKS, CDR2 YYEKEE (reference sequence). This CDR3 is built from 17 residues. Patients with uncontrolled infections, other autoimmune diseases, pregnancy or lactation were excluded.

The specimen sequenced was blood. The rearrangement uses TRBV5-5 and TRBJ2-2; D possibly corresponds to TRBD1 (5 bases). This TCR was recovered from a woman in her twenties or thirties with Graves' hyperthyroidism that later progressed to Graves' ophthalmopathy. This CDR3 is CASSSAGLPSSTGELFF. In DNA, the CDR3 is TGTGCCAGCAGCTCCGCAGGGTTACCTTCGAGCACCGGGGAGCTGTTTTTT.